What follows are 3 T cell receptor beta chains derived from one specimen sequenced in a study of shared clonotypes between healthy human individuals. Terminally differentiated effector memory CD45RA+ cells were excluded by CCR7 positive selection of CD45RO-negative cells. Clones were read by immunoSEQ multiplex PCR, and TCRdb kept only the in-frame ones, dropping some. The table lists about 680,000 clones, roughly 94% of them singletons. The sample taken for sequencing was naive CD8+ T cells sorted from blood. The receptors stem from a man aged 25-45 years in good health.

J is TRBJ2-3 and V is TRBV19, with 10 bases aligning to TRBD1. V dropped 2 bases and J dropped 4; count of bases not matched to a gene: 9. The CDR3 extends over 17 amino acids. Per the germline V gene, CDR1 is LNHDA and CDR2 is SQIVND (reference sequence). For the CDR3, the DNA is TGTGCCAGTAGTATAACCGCCGGGACAGGGGTAGCAGATACGCAGTATTTT. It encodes CASSITAGTGVADTQYF.

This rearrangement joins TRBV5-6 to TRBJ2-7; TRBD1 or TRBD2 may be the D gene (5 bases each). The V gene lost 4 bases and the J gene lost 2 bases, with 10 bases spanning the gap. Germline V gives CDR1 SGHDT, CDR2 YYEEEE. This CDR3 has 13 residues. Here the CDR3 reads CASSARDPYEQYF. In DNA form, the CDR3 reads TGTGCCAGCAGCGCCCGGGACCCCTACGAGCAGTACTTC.

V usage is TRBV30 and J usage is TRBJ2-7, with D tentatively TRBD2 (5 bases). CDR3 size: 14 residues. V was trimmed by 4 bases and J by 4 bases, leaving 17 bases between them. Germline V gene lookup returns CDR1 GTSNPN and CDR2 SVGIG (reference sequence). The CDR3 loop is CAWTPTRGSYEQYF. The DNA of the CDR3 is TGTGCCTGGACCCCGACAAGAGGGTCTTACGAGCAGTACTTC.